This T cell receptor beta chain emerged from a study of CD8 T cells in Susac syndrome. In blood CD8+ and CD4+ T cells, TCR beta underwent sequencing. Roughly 0.5 to 1 ug RNA was reverse transcribed with random hexamers. Amplification of TCR beta CDR3 by immunoSEQ multiplex PCR spanned 54 Vbeta and 13 Jbeta. TCRdb processed the immunoSEQ multiplex PCR reads anew with MiXCR; each CDR3 protein has one entry. This table has about 140,000 distinct CDR3 sequences, roughly 95% appearing once. The CDR3 has 12 amino acids. J gave up 5 bases and V 7 bases, and 8 bases lay outside the gene matches. Germline CDR1 is SQVTM and CDR2 is ANQGSEA.

This sequence joins TRBV29-1 and TRBJ2-7; TRBD1 matches 7 bases. This clonotype was sampled from a human donor in good health. The sequenced sample consisted of CD4+ T cells from PBMCs. The CDR3 DNA follows: TGCAGCGGTCGACAGGGTAGCGACGAGCAGTACTTC. It is translated as CSGRQGSDEQYF.